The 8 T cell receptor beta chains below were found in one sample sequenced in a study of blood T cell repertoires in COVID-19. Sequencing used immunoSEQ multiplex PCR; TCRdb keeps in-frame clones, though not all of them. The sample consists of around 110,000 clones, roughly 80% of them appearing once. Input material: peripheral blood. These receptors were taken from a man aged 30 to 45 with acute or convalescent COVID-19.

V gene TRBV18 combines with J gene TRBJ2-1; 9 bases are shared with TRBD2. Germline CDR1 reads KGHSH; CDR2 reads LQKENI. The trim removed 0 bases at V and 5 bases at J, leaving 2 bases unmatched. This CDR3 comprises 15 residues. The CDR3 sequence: CASSPPRLADNEQFF. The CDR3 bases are TGTGCCAGCTCACCACCGAGACTAGCGGACAATGAGCAGTTCTTC.

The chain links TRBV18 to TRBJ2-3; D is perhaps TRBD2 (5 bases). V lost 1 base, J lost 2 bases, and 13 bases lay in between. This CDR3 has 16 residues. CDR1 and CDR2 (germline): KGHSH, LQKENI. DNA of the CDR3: TGTGCCAGCTCACCACAGACTAACTCCCCCACAGATACGCAGTATTTT. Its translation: CASSPQTNSPTDTQYF.

CDR3 nucleotides: TGTGCCAGCAGCCCCTATCAACCCCGGGACACCATATATTTT. This gives the protein CASSPYQPRDTIYF. The chain has TRBV14 and TRBJ1-3; D ambiguous. Trimming removed 4 bases from V and 8 bases from J, with 15 bases in between. This CDR3 is 14 amino acids long. Germline lookup yields CDR1 SGHDN and CDR2 FVKESK.

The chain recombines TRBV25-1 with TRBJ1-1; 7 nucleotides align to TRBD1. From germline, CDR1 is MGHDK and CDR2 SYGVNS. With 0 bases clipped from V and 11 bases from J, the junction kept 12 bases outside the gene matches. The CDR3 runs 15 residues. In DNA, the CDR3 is TGTGCCAGCAGTGAATATCGACAGGGCGGAGATTGGGCTTTCTTT. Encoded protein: CASSEYRQGGDWAFF.

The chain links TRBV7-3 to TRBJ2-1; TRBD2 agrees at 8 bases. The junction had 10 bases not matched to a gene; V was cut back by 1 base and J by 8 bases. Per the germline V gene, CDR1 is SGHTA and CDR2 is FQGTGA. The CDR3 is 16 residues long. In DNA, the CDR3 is TGTGCCAGCAGCTTAAACCCAGCGGGAGTGATGGATGAGCAGTTCTTC. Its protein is CASSLNPAGVMDEQFF.

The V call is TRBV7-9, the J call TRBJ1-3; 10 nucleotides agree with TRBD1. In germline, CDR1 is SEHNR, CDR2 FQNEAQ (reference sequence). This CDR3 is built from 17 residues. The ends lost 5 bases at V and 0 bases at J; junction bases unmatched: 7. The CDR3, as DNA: TGTGCCAGCAGCCCCCCCGGGACAGGGGACTCTGGAAACACCATATATTTT. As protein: CASSPPGTGDSGNTIYF.

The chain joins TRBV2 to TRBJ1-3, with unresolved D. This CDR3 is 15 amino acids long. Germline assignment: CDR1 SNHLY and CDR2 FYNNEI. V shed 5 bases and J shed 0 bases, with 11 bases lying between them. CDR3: CASSRRSHSGNTIYF. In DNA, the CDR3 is TGTGCCAGCAGTAGGAGGTCCCACTCTGGAAACACCATATATTTT. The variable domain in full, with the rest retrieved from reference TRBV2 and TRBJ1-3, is EPEVTQTPSHQVTQMGQEVILRCVPISNHLYFYWYRQILGQKVEFLVSFYNNEISEKSEIFDDQFSVERPDGSNFTLKIRSTKLEDSAMYFCASSRRSHSGNTIYFGEGSWLTVV.

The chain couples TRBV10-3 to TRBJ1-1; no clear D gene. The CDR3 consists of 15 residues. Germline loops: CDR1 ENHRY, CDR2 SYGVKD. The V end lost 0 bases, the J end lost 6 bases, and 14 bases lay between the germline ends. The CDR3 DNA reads TGTGCCATCAGTGAGTCTATGGGAGTGGAGGCTGAAGCTTTCTTT. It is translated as CAISESMGVEAEAFF.